This note documents a single T cell receptor (beta chain) sequence. From germline, CDR1 is MNHEY and CDR2 SMNVEV (reference sequence). This CDR3 contains 15 residues. Losses at the gene ends were 0 bases for V and 7 bases for J; bases not matched to a gene: 4. TCRdb's table, derived via immunoSEQ multiplex PCR, lists solely in-frame clones and lacks some. The data contain 90,000 or so clones, roughly 89% of them seen just once; the ten biggest clones take up under 8.5%. This sample is part of a study of OX40 agonist ivuxolimab in advanced cancers. The source material was CD4+ or CD8+ T cells sorted from blood, sampled in a trial of the OX40 agonist ivuxolimab. The TCR comes from an adult with an advanced solid tumor such as melanoma, head and neck, liver or kidney cancer. V usage is TRBV27 and J usage is TRBJ2-1; TRBD2 matches 9 bases. DNA of the CDR3: TGTGCCAGCAGTTTATCGAGCGGGGGGAAAAATGAGCAGTTCTTC. This sequence encodes CASSLSSGGKNEQFF.